This TCR beta chain was profiled in a study of T-cell memory formation after mild COVID-19. With regard to this clonotype: Its specificity is unknown.

Unmatched junction bases numbered 7, after V lost 5 bases and J lost 6 bases. The germline gives CDR1 MNHEY, CDR2 SVGEGT. The CDR3 sequence is 13 residues long. TCRdb re-derived calls from the 5' RACE reads in MiXCR, one entry per CDR3 protein. The sample has under 400,000 distinct CDR3 sequences, around 28% seen once. Findings and caveats of the study: Shrinking CD4+ clones resided mostly in CM and EM, and CD8+ ones in EMRA.

The sequence came from an adult woman who had mild COVID-19 (a few samples of this study predate the infection). Cell type and time point are not known. The material sequenced was PBMCs or a T cell subset sorted from them (not recorded which). This sequence joins TRBV6-2 or TRBV6-3 and TRBJ2-7; TRBD1 matches 7 bases. The CDR3 sequence: CASSQGPGGEQYF. The CDR3 DNA sequence: TGTGCCAGCAGTCAAGGACCAGGGGGCGAGCAGTACTTC.